The next 32 T cell receptor beta chains were all read from a single sample in a study of patients and donors after allogeneic stem cell transplantation. TCRdb ran MiXCR on the RT-PCR reads and lists one entry per CDR3 protein. The table shows about a million distinct CDR3 sequences, with around 17% occurring only once. The sequenced sample consisted of blood, either unsorted or a sorted T cell fraction (not recorded which). The receptors come from a human donor who was either an allogeneic HSCT recipient or a stem cell or donor lymphocyte infusion donor (not recorded which). It is not recorded whose cells these are; they may come from a transplant donor.

The chain uses TRBV5-1 and TRBJ2-5, with D tentatively TRBD1 (6 bases). The CDR3 length is 15 residues. Looked up from germline, CDR1 is SGHRS and CDR2 is YFSETQ. The V and J ends lost 9 bases and 0 bases respectively, with 18 bases between them. CDR3 region: CAMTGWTEYQETQYF. As DNA, the CDR3 is TGCGCCATGACGGGCTGGACAGAGTACCAAGAGACCCAGTACTTC.

There are a few counts of this clonotype. The chain's CDR3 is CASRREQGRGQPQHF. CDR3 nucleotide sequence: TGTGCCAGCAGGAGAGAACAGGGACGAGGGCAGCCCCAGCATTTT. The chain couples TRBV6-1 to TRBJ1-5, with D possibly TRBD1 on 6 matching bases. CDR3 length: 15 amino acids. Trimming stripped 6 bases from V and 7 bases from J, with 19 bases between. Per germline, CDR1 MNHNS and CDR2 SASEGT.

The chain links TRBV2 to TRBJ1-1; D is undetermined. The CDR3 is 16 residues long. V was clipped by 4 bases and J by 0 bases, with 15 bases between them. The V gene's germline CDR1 is SNHLY and CDR2 FYNNEI. CDR3 sequence (DNA): TGTGCCAGCAGTGGTGAGGACCCGGGGTTGAACACTGAAGCTTTCTTT. Translation gives CASSGEDPGLNTEAFF. Complete variable domain (other parts from reference TRBV2 and TRBJ1-1): EPEVTQTPSHQVTQMGQEVILRCVPISNHLYFYWYRQILGQKVEFLVSFYNNEISEKSEIFDDQFSVERPDGSNFTLKIRSTKLEDSAMYFCASSGEDPGLNTEAFFGQGTRLTVV.

To note about this clonotype: Possible read error: a much larger clone is one base away. Without the conserved terminal phenylalanine or tryptophan, this CDR3 likely stems from a read error. The V and J genes are TRBV5-1 and TRBJ2-3, with D perhaps TRBD1 (5 bases). V was cut by 5 bases and J by 4 bases, with 14 bases left in between. Germline values: CDR1 SGHRS, CDR2 YFSETQ. CDR3 size: 14 residues. In DNA form, the CDR3 reads TGCGCCAGCAGTTTCCCAGGGATCCCAGATACGCAGTATTCT. As protein: CASSFPGIPDTQYS.

The gene calls are TRBV19 and TRBJ2-4; possibly TRBD1 for D (6 bases). The CDR3 extends over 16 amino acids. V lost 5 bases, J lost 1 base, and 15 bases lay in between. Germline CDR1 reads LNHDA; CDR2 reads SQIVND (reference sequence). This CDR3 is CASSLTGLMAKNIQYF. The CDR3 DNA reads as TGTGCCAGTAGTCTTACAGGGTTAATGGCCAAAAACATTCAGTACTTC.

This clonotype was observed at least ten times. The chain joins TRBV12-3 or TRBV12-4 to TRBJ2-7; D not resolved. The CDR3 consists of 14 residues. V shed 0 bases and J shed 2 bases, with 8 bases lying between them. DNA for the CDR3: TGTGCCAGCAGTTTAGCGGGTAACGCCTACGAGCAGTACTTC. This encodes CASSLAGNAYEQYF.

V gene TRBV4-2 combines with J gene TRBJ1-1; possible D gene TRBD1, 5 bases. CDR1 and CDR2 from the germline V gene are LGHNA and YNFKEQ. This CDR3 region has 15 residues. V lost 4 bases and J 1 base, leaving 13 bases between the germline ends. CDR3 amino acids: CASSPRLGANTEAFF. The CDR3 DNA is TGTGCCAGCAGCCCCCGGTTAGGGGCGAACACTGAAGCTTTCTTT.

This chain joins TRBV6-6 and TRBJ2-5; no firm D call. Trimming shortened V by 2 bases and J by 5 bases, and 6 bases separated the two germline ends. CDR1 is MNHNY and CDR2 is SVGAGI in the germline V gene (reference sequence). The CDR3 covers 12 residues. Here the CDR3 DNA reads TGTGCCAGCAGTTACATTTTTGAGACCCAGTACTTC. This translates into CASSYIFETQYF.

This clonotype occurred many times. This chain links TRBV4-2 with TRBJ2-3; D might be TRBD1 (6 bases). With 6 bases removed from V and 2 bases from J, the gap between germline ends came to 12 bases. Germline V CDR1 and CDR2: LGHNA, YNFKEQ. This CDR3 region has 14 residues. The CDR3, as DNA: TGTGCCAGCAGGCTACAGGGAGTCACAGATACGCAGTATTTT. Its protein is CASRLQGVTDTQYF.

This clonotype came up a few times. V usage is TRBV12-3 or TRBV12-4 and J usage is TRBJ2-7; 8 bases align to TRBD1. Trimming at V came to 5 bases and at J to 5 bases, leaving 5 bases not matched to a gene. The CDR3 has 13 residues. The CDR3 DNA sequence: TGTGCCAGCAGTATGACAGGGGCGGACGAGCAGTACTTC. Residues: CASSMTGADEQYF.

This chain joins TRBV5-1 and TRBJ2-2; 7 bases agree with TRBD1. Germline CDR1 and CDR2: SGHRS and YFSETQ. The CDR3 is 15 amino acids. V gave up 4 bases and J gave up 0 bases; unmatched junction bases: 3. The CDR3: CASSSDRANTGELFF. CDR3 bases: TGCGCCAGCAGCAGCGACAGGGCGAACACCGGGGAGCTGTTTTTT.

This clonotype has more than one count but fewer than ten. CDR3 region: CASSFRQGDTIYF. CDR3 in DNA: TGTGCCAGCAGCTTCCGGCAGGGAGACACCATATATTTT. The V gene is TRBV7-2, the J gene TRBJ1-3, with a weak D call TRBD1 (5 bases). This CDR3 region has 13 residues. Trimming removed 3 bases from V and 8 bases from J, with 11 bases in between. The germline V gene has CDR1 SGHTA and CDR2 FQGNSA. Complete variable domain (other parts from reference TRBV7-2 and TRBJ1-3): GAGVSQSPSNKVTEKGKDVELRCDPISGHTALYWYRQSLGQGLEFLIYFQGNSAPDKSGLPSDRFSAERTGGSVSTLTIQRTQQEDSAVYLCASSFRQGDTIYFGEGSWLTVV.

This clonotype has only a few counts. The V call is TRBV7-2, the J call TRBJ2-5, with D perhaps assigned TRBD1 or TRBD2 (5 bases each). The CDR3 is 16 amino acids. V gave up 7 bases and J gave up 5 bases, with 23 bases separating them. From germline, CDR1 is SGHTA and CDR2 FQGNSA. The CDR3 loop reads CASTYPGLATDETQYF. In DNA, the CDR3 is TGTGCCAGCACCTACCCAGGGCTAGCCACAGACGAGACCCAGTACTTC. The full variable domain, with the rest looked up from reference TRBV7-2 and TRBJ2-5, is GAGVSQSPSNKVTEKGKDVELRCDPISGHTALYWYRQSLGQGLEFLIYFQGNSAPDKSGLPSDRFSAERTGGSVSTLTIQRTQQEDSAVYLCASTYPGLATDETQYFGPGTRLLVL.

This sequence joins TRBV3-1 and TRBJ2-7, with 11 bases aligning to TRBD2. V trimming: 1 base; J trimming: 3 bases; junction bases outside the gene matches: 2. Germline CDR1 is LGHDT and CDR2 is YNNKEL (reference sequence). This CDR3 region has 15 residues. The CDR3 loop reads CASSQAGTSGYEQYF. The CDR3 coding sequence is TGTGCCAGCAGCCAAGCTGGGACTAGCGGCTACGAGCAGTACTTC.

CDR3: CASATGGEEKLFF. As DNA, the CDR3 is TGTGCCAGCGCCACAGGGGGGGAAGAAAAACTGTTTTTT. The chain is built from TRBV27 and TRBJ1-4; TRBD1 aligns across 8 bases. J was trimmed by 8 bases and V by 8 bases; bases with no gene match: 7. Germline CDR1 reads MNHEY; CDR2 reads SMNVEV (reference sequence). This CDR3 comprises 13 residues.

This clonotype was found a few times. This chain uses TRBV12-3 or TRBV12-4 with TRBJ2-4, with a weak D call TRBD1 (5 bases). The length of the CDR3 is 12 residues. Trimming removed 3 bases from V and 5 bases from J, with 5 bases in between. CDR3 sequence: CASSFRENIQYF. The CDR3, as DNA: TGTGCCAGCAGTTTCAGGGAAAACATTCAGTACTTC.

The chain couples TRBV20-1 to TRBJ2-7; D ambiguous. Trimming stripped 0 bases from V and 2 bases from J, with 17 bases between. This CDR3 is built from 16 residues. Germline loops: CDR1 DFQATT, CDR2 SNEGSKA (reference sequence). CDR3 in DNA: TGCAGTGCTAGAGAGCCAGGCCGGTCTTTGACCTACGAGCAGTACTTC. It specifies CSAREPGRSLTYEQYF.

The chain combines TRBV20-1 with TRBJ1-5, with D perhaps TRBD1 (5 bases). The V and J ends lost 1 base and 5 bases respectively, with 12 bases between them. Germline CDR1 reads DFQATT; CDR2 reads SNEGSKA (reference sequence). The CDR3 covers 14 residues. The CDR3 nucleotides read TGCAGTGCTAGAGCAGACAGCACGGATCAGCCCCAGCATTTT. Encoded protein: CSARADSTDQPQHF.

The chain joins TRBV6-5 to TRBJ1-5; D is undetermined. The CDR3 runs 15 residues. The V end lost 0 bases, the J end lost 0 bases, and 6 bases lay between the germline ends. Germline CDR1 reads MNHEY; CDR2 reads SVGAGI. CDR3 sequence reads: CASSYSAYSNQPQHF. In DNA, the CDR3 is TGTGCCAGCAGTTACTCAGCTTATAGCAATCAGCCCCAGCATTTT.

This clonotype turned up a few times. The chain couples TRBV5-5 to TRBJ2-3; 8 nucleotides align to TRBD2. V gave up 4 bases and J gave up 5 bases; unmatched junction bases: 15. CDR3 length equals 17 residues. CDR1 SGHKS and CDR2 YYEKEE come from the germline V gene (reference sequence). CDR3 sequence: CASSVNSGTSDRDTQYF. As DNA, the CDR3 is TGTGCCAGCAGCGTGAACTCCGGGACTAGTGATAGAGATACGCAGTATTTT.

This clonotype was observed a few times. This chain links TRBV20-1 with TRBJ1-2; 7 nucleotides line up with TRBD1. Looked up from germline, CDR1 is DFQATT and CDR2 is SNEGSKA (reference sequence). Losses at the gene ends were 1 base for V and 3 bases for J; bases not matched to a gene: 5. The length of the CDR3 is 14 residues. CDR3 DNA sequence: TGCAGTGCTAGAGTCAGGGGGACTTACTATGGCTACACCTTC. Translating it yields CSARVRGTYYGYTF.

This clonotype occurred a few times. J is TRBJ1-2 and V is TRBV20-1, with TRBD1 matching 7 bases. CDR3 length: 12 amino acids. J was trimmed by 4 bases and V by 6 bases; bases with no gene match: 5. Germline loops: CDR1 DFQATT, CDR2 SNEGSKA (reference sequence). The CDR3 DNA reads as TGCAGTGCAGAACAGGGGCCCTATGGCTACACCTTC. It encodes CSAEQGPYGYTF.

This rearrangement joins TRBV29-1 to TRBJ2-1, with D perhaps matching TRBD1 (5 bases). Per the germline V gene, CDR1 is SQVTM and CDR2 is ANQGSEA. This CDR3 has 11 residues. Trimming removed 7 bases from V and 3 bases from J, with 7 bases in between. CDR3 in amino acids: CSADSYNEQFF. The CDR3 nucleotides are TGCAGCGCCGACAGCTACAATGAGCAGTTCTTC.

This clonotype was observed at least ten times. The CDR3 loop is CASTQVGANTEAFF. The CDR3 DNA reads TGTGCCAGCACCCAAGTGGGGGCGAACACTGAAGCTTTCTTT. The rearrangement links TRBV12-3 or TRBV12-4 to TRBJ1-1; D may be TRBD1 (6 bases). CDR3 length: 14 residues. Trimming removed 7 bases at V and 1 base at J, with 13 bases between.

The chain joins TRBV5-1 to TRBJ2-1, with 8 bases aligning to TRBD1. Germline V gene lookup returns CDR1 SGHRS and CDR2 YFSETQ. This CDR3 has 15 amino acids. The trim removed 0 bases at V and 15 bases at J, leaving 14 bases unmatched. This CDR3 reads CASSLGGQEPARRFF. CDR3 DNA: TGCGCCAGCAGCTTGGGGGGACAGGAACCCGCTCGCCGGTTCTTC. The whole variable domain, remainder taken from reference TRBV5-1 and TRBJ2-1, is KAGVTQTPRYLIKTRGQQVTLSCSPISGHRSVSWYQQTPGQGLQFLFEYFSETQRNKGNFPGRFSGRQFSNSRSEMNVSTLELGDSALYLCASSLGGQEPARRFFGPGTRLTVL.

This clonotype was counted a few times. The rearrangement links TRBV2 to TRBJ2-7; D unresolved. Germline V gives CDR1 SNHLY, CDR2 FYNNEI. Trimming removed 4 bases at V and 0 bases at J, with 10 bases between. The CDR3 totals 14 residues. The CDR3 nucleotides are TGTGCCAGCAGTGGGGCTGGTCGCTCCTACGAGCAGTACTTC. Translating it yields CASSGAGRSYEQYF.

This clonotype was counted only a few times. This sequence joins TRBV15 and TRBJ1-1, with D maybe TRBD1 (5 bases). The CDR3 is made up of 16 amino acids. The V end was cut by 5 bases, the J end by 0 bases, with 16 bases between. The V gene's germline CDR1 is LNHNV and CDR2 YYDKDF (reference sequence). In nucleotides, the CDR3 is TGTGCCACCAGCCTTGACAGAGACCAAATGAACACTGAAGCTTTCTTT. Its protein product is CATSLDRDQMNTEAFF. Filled out from reference TRBV15 and TRBJ1-1, the complete variable domain reads DAMVIQNPRYQVTQFGKPVTLSCSQTLNHNVMYWYQQKSSQAPKLLFHYYDKDFNNEADTPDNFQSRRPNTSFCFLDIRSPGLGDTAMYLCATSLDRDQMNTEAFFGQGTRLTVV.

CDR3 sequence: CSAKRGLRTGRSPLHF. The CDR3 DNA reads TGCAGTGCTAAGCGCGGTCTAAGGACAGGGAGATCACCCCTCCACTTT. V gene TRBV20-1 combines with J gene TRBJ1-6; 8 positions match TRBD1. CDR3 length: 16 residues. J was trimmed by 10 bases and V by 4 bases; bases with no gene match: 15. Germline values: CDR1 DFQATT, CDR2 SNEGSKA (reference sequence).

The rearrangement joins TRBV5-6 to TRBJ2-2; either TRBD1 or TRBD2 may supply D (5 bases each). Trimming left V 3 bases short and J 2 bases short, with 11 bases between. This CDR3 has 15 amino acids. The germline gives CDR1 SGHDT, CDR2 YYEEEE. CDR3 amino acids: CASSWWGSNTGELFF. The CDR3 DNA reads TGTGCCAGCAGCTGGTGGGGGTCTAACACCGGGGAGCTGTTTTTT.

This clonotype has a handful of counts. This chain uses TRBV5-5 with TRBJ1-3; D remains unclear. In germline, CDR1 is SGHKS, CDR2 YYEKEE (reference sequence). The CDR3 runs 14 residues. V was trimmed by 5 bases and J by 2 bases, leaving 11 bases between them. The CDR3 is CASRAEVAGNTIYF. CDR3 bases: TGTGCCAGCAGGGCGGAAGTCGCTGGAAACACCATATATTTT.

V and J are TRBV12-3 or TRBV12-4 and TRBJ2-2, with 10 bases fitting TRBD1. The CDR3 runs to 19 residues. Losses at the gene ends were 3 bases for V and 6 bases for J; bases not matched to a gene: 16. The CDR3 coding sequence is TGTGCCAGCAGTTTGTTCCCCGGACAGGGGGGTGGTAGCTCCGGGGAGCTGTTTTTT. It encodes CASSLFPGQGGGSSGELFF.

This clonotype was detected ten times or more. The V gene is TRBV12-3 or TRBV12-4, the J gene TRBJ2-1; D unclear. Trimming cost V 1 base and J 8 bases, with 6 bases left between them. This CDR3 contains 12 residues. The CDR3 DNA reads TGTGCCAGCAGTTTAGAGTGGTATGAGCAGTTCTTC. Protein: CASSLEWYEQFF.